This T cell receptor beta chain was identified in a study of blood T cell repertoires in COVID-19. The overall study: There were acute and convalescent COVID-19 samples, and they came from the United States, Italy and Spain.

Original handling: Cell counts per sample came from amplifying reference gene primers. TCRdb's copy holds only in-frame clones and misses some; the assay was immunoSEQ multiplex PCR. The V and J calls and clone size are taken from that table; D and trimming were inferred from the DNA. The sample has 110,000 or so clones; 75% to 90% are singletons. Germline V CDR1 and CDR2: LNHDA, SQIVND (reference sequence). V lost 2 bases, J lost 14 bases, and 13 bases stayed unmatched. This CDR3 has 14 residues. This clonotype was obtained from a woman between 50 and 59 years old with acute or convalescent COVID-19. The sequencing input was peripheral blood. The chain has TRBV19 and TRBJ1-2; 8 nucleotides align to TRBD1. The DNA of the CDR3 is TGTGCCAGTAGTATAACGGACAGGGAAATATCGGATACCTTC. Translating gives CASSITDREISDTF.